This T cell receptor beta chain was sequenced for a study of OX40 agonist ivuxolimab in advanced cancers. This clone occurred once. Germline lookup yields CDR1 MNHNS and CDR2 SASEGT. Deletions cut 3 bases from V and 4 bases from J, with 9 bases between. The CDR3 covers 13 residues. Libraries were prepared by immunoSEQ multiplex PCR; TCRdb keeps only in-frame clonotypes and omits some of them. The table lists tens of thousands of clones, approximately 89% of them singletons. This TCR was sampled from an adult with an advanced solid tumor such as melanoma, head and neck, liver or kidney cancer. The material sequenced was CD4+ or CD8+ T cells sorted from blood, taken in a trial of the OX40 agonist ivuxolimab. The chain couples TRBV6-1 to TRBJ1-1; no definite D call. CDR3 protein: CASSDRYGTEAFF. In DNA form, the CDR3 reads TGTGCCAGCAGTGATCGATACGGCACTGAAGCTTTCTTT.